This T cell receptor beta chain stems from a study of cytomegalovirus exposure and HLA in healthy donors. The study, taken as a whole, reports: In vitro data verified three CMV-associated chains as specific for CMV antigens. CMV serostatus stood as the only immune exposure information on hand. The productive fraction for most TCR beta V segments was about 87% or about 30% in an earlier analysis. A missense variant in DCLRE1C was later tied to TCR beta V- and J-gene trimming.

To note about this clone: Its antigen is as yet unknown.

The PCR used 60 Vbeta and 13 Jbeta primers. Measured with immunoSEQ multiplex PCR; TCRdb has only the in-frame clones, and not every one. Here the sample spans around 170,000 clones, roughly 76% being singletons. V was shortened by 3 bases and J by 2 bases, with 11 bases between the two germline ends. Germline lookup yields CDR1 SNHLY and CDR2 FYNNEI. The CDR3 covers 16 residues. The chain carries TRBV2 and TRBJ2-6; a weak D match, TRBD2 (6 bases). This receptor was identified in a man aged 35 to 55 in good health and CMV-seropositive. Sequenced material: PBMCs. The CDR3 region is CASSDTREAGANVLTF. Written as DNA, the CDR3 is TGTGCCAGCAGTGATACCAGGGAGGCTGGGGCCAACGTCCTGACTTTC.